The rows below give T cell receptor beta chains drawn from one sample of a study of OX40 agonist ivuxolimab in advanced cancers. Libraries were prepared by immunoSEQ multiplex PCR; TCRdb keeps only in-frame clonotypes and omits some of them. The data show roughly 73,000 clones, with roughly 83% seen just once and approximately 2% held by the top ten. The sample consisted of CD4+ or CD8+ T cells sorted from blood, taken in a trial of the OX40 agonist ivuxolimab. Receptors originate from an adult with an advanced solid tumor such as melanoma, head and neck, liver or kidney cancer. Each CDR3 is given with its conserved first and last residue.

>TRBV18|TRBJ2-5
CASSPRGGDGTQYF
>TRBV19|TRBJ2-1
CASSMGLAGVNEQFF
>TRBV4-1|TRBJ1-4
CASSQDDSSREKLFF
>TRBV6-5|TRBJ2-7
CASSYLQGSSYEQYF
>TRBV6-1|TRBJ2-5
CASLRGRDGETQYF
>TRBV4-1|TRBJ2-3
CASSQEGIRSTDTQYF
>TRBV7-2|TRBJ1-6
CASSPVGGNSPLHF
>TRBV5-1|TRBJ1-4
CASSIRQGSNEKLFF
>TRBV12-5|TRBJ2-7
CASGLPGNSYEQYF
>TRBV4-1|TRBJ2-1
CASSQPGRDRSYNEQFF